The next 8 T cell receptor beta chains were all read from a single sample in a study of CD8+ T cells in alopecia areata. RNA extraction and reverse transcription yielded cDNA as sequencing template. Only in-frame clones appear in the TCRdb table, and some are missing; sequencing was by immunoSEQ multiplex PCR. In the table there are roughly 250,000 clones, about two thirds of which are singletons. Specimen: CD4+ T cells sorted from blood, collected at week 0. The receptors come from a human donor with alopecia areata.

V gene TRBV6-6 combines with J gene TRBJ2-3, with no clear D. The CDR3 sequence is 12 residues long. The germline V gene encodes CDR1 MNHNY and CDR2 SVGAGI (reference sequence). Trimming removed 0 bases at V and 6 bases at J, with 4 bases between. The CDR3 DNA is TGTGCCAGCAGTTACTCCGGCGATACGCAGTATTTT. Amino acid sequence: CASSYSGDTQYF.

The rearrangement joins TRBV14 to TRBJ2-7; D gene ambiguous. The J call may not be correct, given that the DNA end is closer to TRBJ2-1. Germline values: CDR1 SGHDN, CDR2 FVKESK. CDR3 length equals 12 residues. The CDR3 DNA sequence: TGTGCCAGCAGCCAAGCATTAGATGAGCAGTTCTTC. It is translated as CASSQALDEQFF.

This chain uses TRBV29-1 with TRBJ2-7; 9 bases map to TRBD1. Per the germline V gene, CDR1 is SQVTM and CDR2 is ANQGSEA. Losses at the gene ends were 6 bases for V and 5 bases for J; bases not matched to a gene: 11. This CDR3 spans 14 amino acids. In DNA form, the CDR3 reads TGCAGCGTCGACCGTGGGACAGGGCTCGACGAGCAGTACTTC. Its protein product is CSVDRGTGLDEQYF.

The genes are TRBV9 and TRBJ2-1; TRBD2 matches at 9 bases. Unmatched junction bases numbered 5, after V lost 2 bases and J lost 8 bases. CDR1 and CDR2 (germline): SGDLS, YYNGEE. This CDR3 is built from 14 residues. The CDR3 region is CASSVASGEYEQFF. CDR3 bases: TGTGCCAGCAGCGTCGCTAGCGGGGAATATGAGCAGTTCTTC. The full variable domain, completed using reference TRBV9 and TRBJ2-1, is DSGVTQTPKHLITATGQRVTLRCSPRSGDLSVYWYQQSLDQGLQFLIQYYNGEERAKGNILERFSAQQFPDLHSELNLSSLELGDSALYFCASSVASGEYEQFFGPGTRLTVL.

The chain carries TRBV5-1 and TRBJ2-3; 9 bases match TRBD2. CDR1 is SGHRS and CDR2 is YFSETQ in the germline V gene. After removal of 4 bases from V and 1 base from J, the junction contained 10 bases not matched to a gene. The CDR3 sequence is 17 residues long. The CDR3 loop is CASSTISGGPRTDTQYF. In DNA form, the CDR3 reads TGCGCCAGCAGCACTATTAGCGGGGGCCCTCGCACAGATACGCAGTATTTT.

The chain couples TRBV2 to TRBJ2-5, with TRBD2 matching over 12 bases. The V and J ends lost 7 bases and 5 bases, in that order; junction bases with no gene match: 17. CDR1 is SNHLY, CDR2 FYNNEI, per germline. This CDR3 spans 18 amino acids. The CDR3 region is CASNPPPTSGGPAETQYF. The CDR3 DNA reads TGTGCCAGCAACCCCCCCCCGACTAGCGGGGGCCCCGCGGAGACCCAGTACTTC.

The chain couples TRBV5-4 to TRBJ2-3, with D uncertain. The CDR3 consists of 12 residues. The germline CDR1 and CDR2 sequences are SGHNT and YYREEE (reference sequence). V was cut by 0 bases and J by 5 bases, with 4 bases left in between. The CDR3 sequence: CASSLDRDTQYF. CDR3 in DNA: TGTGCCAGCAGCTTGGACAGAGATACGCAGTATTTT. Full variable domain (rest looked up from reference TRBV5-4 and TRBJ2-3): ETGVTQSPTHLIKTRGQQVTLRCSSQSGHNTVSWYQQALGQGPQFIFQYYREEENGRGNFPPRFSGLQFPNYSSELNVNALELDDSALYLCASSLDRDTQYFGPGTRLTVL.

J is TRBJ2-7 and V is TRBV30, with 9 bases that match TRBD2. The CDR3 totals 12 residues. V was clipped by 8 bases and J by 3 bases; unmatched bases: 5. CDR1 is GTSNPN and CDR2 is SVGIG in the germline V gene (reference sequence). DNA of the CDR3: TGTGCCGGCGATAGCGGGGGCTACGAGCAGTACTTC. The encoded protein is CAGDSGGYEQYF.